A selection of T cell receptor beta chains follows, all from one sample in a study of shared clonotypes between healthy human individuals. Data came from immunoSEQ multiplex PCR; TCRdb stores just in-frame clones and leaves some out. The data hold around 2.5 million clones, with 80% to 95% observed a single time. Specimen: naive CD4+ T cells from PBMCs. The origin of the receptors is a man aged 18 to 29 in good health. Some clones in this sample may be carry-over from other donors' samples. CDR3s include the opening cysteine and the closing phenylalanine or tryptophan. Each record gives: D gene, clone size, V gene, CDR3 length, J gene, CDR3 protein, CDR3 DNA. A D gene is named only where the DNA matches it firmly. Expanded clones get a size class; other rows say once, few or many, or leave the size out.

d_call: -; clone_size: -; v_call: TRBV2; cdr3_length: 14; j_call: TRBJ2-3; cdr3_aa: CASSDGTVQDTQYF; cdr3_nt: TGTGCCAGCAGTGACGGGACTGTTCAGGATACGCAGTATTTT
d_call: TRBD2; clone_size: -; v_call: TRBV19; cdr3_length: 17; j_call: TRBJ2-7; cdr3_aa: CASREVGGRDFAYEQYF; cdr3_nt: TGTGCCAGTAGGGAAGTAGGCGGGAGGGATTTTGCCTACGAGCAGTACTTC
d_call: -; clone_size: -; v_call: TRBV7-9; cdr3_length: 16; j_call: TRBJ2-5; cdr3_aa: CASSLRRAVRQETQYF; cdr3_nt: TGTGCCAGCAGCTTACGCAGGGCGGTTCGTCAAGAGACCCAGTACTTC
d_call: TRBD1; clone_size: once; v_call: TRBV18; cdr3_length: 15; j_call: TRBJ1-2; cdr3_aa: CASSPSHGQGYGYTF; cdr3_nt: TGTGCCAGCTCACCATCCCACGGACAGGGCTATGGCTACACCTTC
d_call: -; clone_size: -; v_call: TRBV9; cdr3_length: 13; j_call: TRBJ2-5; cdr3_aa: CASSYSSGETQYF; cdr3_nt: TGTGCCAGCAGCTACTCGTCCGGGGAGACCCAGTACTTC
d_call: -; clone_size: -; v_call: TRBV6-1; cdr3_length: 11; j_call: TRBJ1-4; cdr3_aa: CAAGQTEKLFF; cdr3_nt: TGTGCCGCGGGACAAACTGAAAAACTGTTTTTT
d_call: -; clone_size: -; v_call: TRBV5-4; cdr3_length: 15; j_call: TRBJ2-5; cdr3_aa: CASSFGGALGETQYF; cdr3_nt: TGTGCCAGCAGCTTCGGGGGAGCCCTAGGGGAGACCCAGTACTTC
d_call: -; clone_size: -; v_call: TRBV29-1; cdr3_length: 13; j_call: TRBJ1-2; cdr3_aa: CSVIKQWGDGYTF; cdr3_nt: TGCAGCGTGATAAAACAGTGGGGAGATGGCTACACCTTC
d_call: -; clone_size: -; v_call: TRBV29-1; cdr3_length: 13; j_call: TRBJ2-3; cdr3_aa: CSVAGRNTDTQYF; cdr3_nt: TGCAGCGTGGCAGGGAGGAACACGGATACGCAGTATTTT
d_call: TRBD2; clone_size: -; v_call: TRBV7-2; cdr3_length: 15; j_call: TRBJ2-2; cdr3_aa: CASSPSGKNTGELFF; cdr3_nt: TGTGCCAGCAGCCCTAGCGGGAAGAACACCGGGGAGCTGTTTTTT
d_call: TRBD1; clone_size: -; v_call: TRBV5-1; cdr3_length: 15; j_call: TRBJ2-7; cdr3_aa: CASSYLGTGIYEQYF; cdr3_nt: TGCGCCAGCAGCTATTTAGGGACAGGGATTTACGAGCAGTACTTC
d_call: TRBD2; clone_size: once; v_call: TRBV28; cdr3_length: 15; j_call: TRBJ2-7; cdr3_aa: CASSLAGGPSYEQYF; cdr3_nt: TGTGCCAGCAGTCTAGCGGGAGGGCCCTCCTACGAGCAGTACTTC
d_call: -; clone_size: -; v_call: TRBV29-1; cdr3_length: 13; j_call: TRBJ2-7; cdr3_aa: CSVARGTAYEQYF; cdr3_nt: TGCAGCGTTGCCCGCGGGACGGCCTACGAGCAGTACTTC
d_call: -; clone_size: -; v_call: TRBV5-1; cdr3_length: 15; j_call: TRBJ2-7; cdr3_aa: CASSPSSGVNGEQYF; cdr3_nt: TGCGCCAGCAGCCCCAGTTCGGGGGTTAACGGCGAGCAGTACTTC
d_call: -; clone_size: -; v_call: TRBV29-1; cdr3_length: 12; j_call: TRBJ1-5; cdr3_aa: CSVSTYNQPQHF; cdr3_nt: TGCAGCGTTTCTACCTACAATCAGCCCCAGCATTTT
d_call: TRBD2; clone_size: -; v_call: TRBV28; cdr3_length: 14; j_call: TRBJ2-7; cdr3_aa: CASSLVAGAYEQYF; cdr3_nt: TGTGCCAGCAGTTTGGTAGCGGGAGCCTACGAGCAGTACTTC
d_call: -; clone_size: -; v_call: TRBV6-1; cdr3_length: 14; j_call: TRBJ1-2; cdr3_aa: CASKSPGLHYGYTF; cdr3_nt: TGTGCCAGCAAATCTCCAGGACTACACTATGGCTACACCTTC
d_call: -; clone_size: -; v_call: TRBV5-1; cdr3_length: 14; j_call: TRBJ1-4; cdr3_aa: CASSLSPGGEKLFF; cdr3_nt: TGCGCCAGCAGCTTAAGTCCCGGGGGTGAAAAACTGTTTTTT
d_call: -; clone_size: -; v_call: TRBV28; cdr3_length: 11; j_call: TRBJ1-1; cdr3_aa: CASSQGLVAFF; cdr3_nt: TGTGCCAGCAGTCAGGGCCTGGTAGCTTTCTTT
d_call: -; clone_size: -; v_call: TRBV6-4; cdr3_length: 13; j_call: TRBJ2-2; cdr3_aa: CASRDSGTGELFF; cdr3_nt: TGTGCCAGCAGAGATAGCGGTACCGGGGAGCTGTTTTTT
d_call: -; clone_size: -; v_call: TRBV4-2; cdr3_length: 17; j_call: TRBJ2-2; cdr3_aa: CASSQDRASEGPGELFF; cdr3_nt: TGTGCCAGCAGCCAAGATCGGGCTAGCGAGGGTCCCGGGGAGCTGTTTTTT
d_call: -; clone_size: -; v_call: TRBV9; cdr3_length: 16; j_call: TRBJ2-6; cdr3_aa: CASCRDLISGANVLTF; cdr3_nt: TGTGCCAGCTGTCGGGACCTCATCTCTGGGGCCAACGTCCTGACTTTC
d_call: -; clone_size: -; v_call: TRBV7-9; cdr3_length: 15; j_call: TRBJ2-1; cdr3_aa: CASSLGGSYYNEQFF; cdr3_nt: TGTGCCAGCAGCTTAGGCGGCAGCTACTACAATGAGCAGTTCTTC
d_call: TRBD2; clone_size: -; v_call: TRBV30; cdr3_length: 18; j_call: TRBJ2-7; cdr3_aa: CAWSVFLAATIPSYEQYF; cdr3_nt: TGTGCCTGGAGTGTATTCCTAGCGGCAACGATTCCTTCCTACGAGCAGTACTTC
d_call: TRBD1; clone_size: -; v_call: TRBV9; cdr3_length: 15; j_call: TRBJ2-5; cdr3_aa: CASSVQPDRGGNQYF; cdr3_nt: TGTGCCAGCAGCGTCCAACCGGACAGGGGCGGTAACCAGTACTTC
d_call: -; clone_size: -; v_call: TRBV27; cdr3_length: 13; j_call: TRBJ2-5; cdr3_aa: CASSSWTDETQYF; cdr3_nt: TGTGCCAGCAGTTCTTGGACAGATGAGACCCAGTACTTC
d_call: -; clone_size: -; v_call: TRBV5-1; cdr3_length: 15; j_call: TRBJ2-1; cdr3_aa: CASSLGGLGYNEQFF; cdr3_nt: TGCGCCAGCAGCTTGGGGGGGCTTGGCTACAATGAGCAGTTCTTC
d_call: TRBD1; clone_size: -; v_call: TRBV28; cdr3_length: 15; j_call: TRBJ2-2; cdr3_aa: CASSFAGTGPGELFF; cdr3_nt: TGTGCCAGCAGTTTCGCCGGGACAGGGCCCGGGGAGCTGTTTTTT